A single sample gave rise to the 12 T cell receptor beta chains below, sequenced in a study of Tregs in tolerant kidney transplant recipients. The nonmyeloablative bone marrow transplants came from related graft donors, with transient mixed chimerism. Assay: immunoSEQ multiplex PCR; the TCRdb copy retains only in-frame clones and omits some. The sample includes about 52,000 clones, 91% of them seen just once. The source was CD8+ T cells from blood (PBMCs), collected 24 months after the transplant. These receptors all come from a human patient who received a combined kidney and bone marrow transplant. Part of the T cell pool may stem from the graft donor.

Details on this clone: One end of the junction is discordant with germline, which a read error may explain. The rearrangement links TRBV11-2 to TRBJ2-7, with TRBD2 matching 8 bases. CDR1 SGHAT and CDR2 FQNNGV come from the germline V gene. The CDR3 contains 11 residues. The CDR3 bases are TGTGCCAGCAGCCTGGGACTAGTCGAAAACTTC. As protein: CASSLGLVENF.

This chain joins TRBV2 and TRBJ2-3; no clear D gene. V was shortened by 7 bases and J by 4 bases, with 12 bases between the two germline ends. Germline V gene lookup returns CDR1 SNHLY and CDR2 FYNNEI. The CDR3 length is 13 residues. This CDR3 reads CASIASIADTQYF. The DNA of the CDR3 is TGTGCCAGCATAGCCAGTATCGCAGATACGCAGTATTTT.

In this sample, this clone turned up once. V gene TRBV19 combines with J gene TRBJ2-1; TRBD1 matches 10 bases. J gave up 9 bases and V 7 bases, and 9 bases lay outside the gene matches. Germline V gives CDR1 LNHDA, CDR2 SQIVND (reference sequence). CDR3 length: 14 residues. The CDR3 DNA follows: TGTGCCAGTACCCGGGACAGGGGTGCCTCTGAGCAGTTCTTC. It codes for CASTRDRGASEQFF.

The CDR3 DNA reads TGTGCCAGCAGCTCCCCGGAGACCCAGTACTTC. It encodes CASSSPETQYF. The chain combines TRBV7-9 with TRBJ2-5; D is uncertain. Germline V gene sequence: CDR1 SEHNR, CDR2 FQNEAQ (reference sequence). V was pared by 4 bases and J by 5 bases, with 5 bases between. The CDR3 is made up of 11 amino acids.

The CDR3 loop is CASNPPPTGCFRETQYF. The CDR3 coding sequence is TGCGCCAGCAATCCCCCTCCGACAGGGTGTTTTCGAGAGACCCAGTACTTC. The rearrangement links TRBV10-1 to TRBJ2-5; TRBD1 matches 7 bases. Germline V lookup: CDR1 WNHNN, CDR2 SYGVQD (reference sequence). Trimming cost V 7 bases and J 4 bases; bases outside gene matches: 18. The CDR3 length is 17 residues.

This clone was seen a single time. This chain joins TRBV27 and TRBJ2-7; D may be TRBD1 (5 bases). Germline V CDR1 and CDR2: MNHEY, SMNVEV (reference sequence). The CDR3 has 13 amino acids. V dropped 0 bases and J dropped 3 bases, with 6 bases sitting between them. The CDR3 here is CASSLSQGYEQYF. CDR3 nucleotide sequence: TGTGCCAGCAGTTTATCCCAGGGCTACGAGCAGTACTTC.

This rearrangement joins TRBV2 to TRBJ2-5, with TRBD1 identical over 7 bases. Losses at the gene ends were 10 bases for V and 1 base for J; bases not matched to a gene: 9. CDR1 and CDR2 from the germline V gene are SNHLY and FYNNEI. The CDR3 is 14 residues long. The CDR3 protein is CATIAWDSQETQYF. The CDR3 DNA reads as TGTGCCACCATAGCCTGGGACAGCCAAGAGACCCAGTACTTC. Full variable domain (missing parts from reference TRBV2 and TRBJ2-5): EPEVTQTPSHQVTQMGQEVILRCVPISNHLYFYWYRQILGQKVEFLVSFYNNEISEKSEIFDDQFSVERPDGSNFTLKIRSTKLEDSAMYFCATIAWDSQETQYFGPGTRLLVL.

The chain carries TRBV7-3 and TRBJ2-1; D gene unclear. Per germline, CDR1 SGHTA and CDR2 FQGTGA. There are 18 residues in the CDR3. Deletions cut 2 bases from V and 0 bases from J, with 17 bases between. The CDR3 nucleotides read TGTGCCAGCAGCTTATCCAGGCGCGTGTATTCCTCCTACAATGAGCAGTTCTTC. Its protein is CASSLSRRVYSSYNEQFF.

The CDR3 reads CATRAFRDSNTDTQYF. Here the CDR3 DNA reads TGTGCCACCAGGGCTTTTAGGGACTCAAACACAGATACGCAGTATTTT. This chain links TRBV15 with TRBJ2-3; possibly TRBD2 for D (6 bases). Germline CDR1 and CDR2: LNHNV and YYDKDF (reference sequence). V was shortened by 6 bases and J by 2 bases, with 18 bases between the two germline ends. This CDR3 has 16 residues.

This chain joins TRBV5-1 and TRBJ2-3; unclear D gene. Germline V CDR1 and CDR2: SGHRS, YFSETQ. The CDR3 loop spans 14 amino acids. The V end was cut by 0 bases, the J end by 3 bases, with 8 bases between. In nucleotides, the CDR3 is TGCGCCAGCAGCTTGGAATTGGAGACAGATACGCAGTATTTT. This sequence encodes CASSLELETDTQYF.

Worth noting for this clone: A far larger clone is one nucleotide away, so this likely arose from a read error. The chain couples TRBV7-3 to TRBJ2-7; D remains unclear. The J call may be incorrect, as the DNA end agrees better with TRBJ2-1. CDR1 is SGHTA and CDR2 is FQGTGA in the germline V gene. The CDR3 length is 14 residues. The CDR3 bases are TGTGCCAGCAGCTTAGGCAGGTCCCACAATGAGCAGTTCTTC. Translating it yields CASSLGRSHNEQFF.

The CDR3: CASQPGLAGGYEQYF. The DNA of the CDR3 is TGTGCCAGCCAACCGGGACTAGCGGGGGGCTACGAGCAGTACTTC. The gene calls are TRBV6-1 and TRBJ2-7; the match to TRBD2 covers 15 bases. Germline loops: CDR1 MNHNS, CDR2 SASEGT. The CDR3 has 15 amino acids. V dropped 8 bases and J dropped 3; count of bases not matched to a gene: 5.